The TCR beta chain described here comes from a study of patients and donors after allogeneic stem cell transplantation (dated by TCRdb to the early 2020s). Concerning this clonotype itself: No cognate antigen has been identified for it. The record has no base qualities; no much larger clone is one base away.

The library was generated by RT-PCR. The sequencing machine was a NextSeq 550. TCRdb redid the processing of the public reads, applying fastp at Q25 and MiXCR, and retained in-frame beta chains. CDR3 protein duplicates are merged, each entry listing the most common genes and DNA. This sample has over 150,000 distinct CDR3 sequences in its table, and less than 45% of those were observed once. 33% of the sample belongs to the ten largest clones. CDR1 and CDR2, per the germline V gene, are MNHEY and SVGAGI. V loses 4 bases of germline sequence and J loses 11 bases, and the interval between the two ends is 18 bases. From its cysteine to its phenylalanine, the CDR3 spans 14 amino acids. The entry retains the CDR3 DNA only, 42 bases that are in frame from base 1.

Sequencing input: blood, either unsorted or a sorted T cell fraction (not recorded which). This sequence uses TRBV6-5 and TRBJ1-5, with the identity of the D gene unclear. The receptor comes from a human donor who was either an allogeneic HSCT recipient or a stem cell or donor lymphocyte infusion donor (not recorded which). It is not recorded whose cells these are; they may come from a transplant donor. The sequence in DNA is TGTGCCAGCAGTTCCGGGCCAGGAGGGATGGCCCAGCATTTT. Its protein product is CASSSGPGGMAQHF.